A selection of T cell receptor beta chains follows, all from one sample in a study of beta chain features in type 1 diabetes. The method was immunoSEQ multiplex PCR; TCRdb's version includes in-frame clones alone and lacks a portion of them. Of around 250,000 clones in the sample, 14% are singletons; the top ten hold roughly 0.02%. Sample: naive CD4+ T cells from blood. The source of these receptors is a young man with type 1 diabetes. Each CDR3 is given with its conserved first and last residue. A D gene is named only where the DNA matches it firmly. Clone size, where shown, is once, few, many, or a class for clones that have expanded.

size	J	V	D	DNA	CDR3
few	TRBJ2-1	TRBV5-1	TRBD2	TGCGCCACCTCCGAGGGGCGACTAGCGGGAGGGCCGATCGGGAATGAGCAGTTCTTC	CATSEGRLAGGPIGNEQFF
few	TRBJ2-1	TRBV7-6	-	TGTGCCAGCACGGACACCCAGGGCTCCTACAATGAGCAGTTCTTC	CASTDTQGSYNEQFF
-	TRBJ1-2	TRBV6-1	TRBD1	TGTGCCAGCGGGGCAGGGGGCTATGGCTACACCTTC	CASGAGGYGYTF
few	TRBJ2-5	TRBV19	TRBD2	TGTGCCAGTAGTATAGCTCTAGCGGGGGGACAAGAGACCCAGTACTTC	CASSIALAGGQETQYF
few	TRBJ2-7	TRBV29-1	-	TGCAGCGTTGATCGCTGGCAGGGGGGTACCTACGAGCAGTACTTC	CSVDRWQGGTYEQYF
few	TRBJ1-2	TRBV18	TRBD1	TGTGCCAGCTCACCCGGACAGGTCTCCTATGGCTACACCTTC	CASSPGQVSYGYTF
few	TRBJ1-1	TRBV2	-	TGTGCCAGCACCAGCGCCCCTCGCGGGGACACTGAAGCTTTCTTT	CASTSAPRGDTEAFF
-	TRBJ2-1	TRBV19	TRBD1	TGTGCCAGTAGTACCGGGGGGGGACAGGGGTCATGGGAGCAGTTCTTC	CASSTGGGQGSWEQFF
-	TRBJ1-2	TRBV5-1	TRBD1	TGCGCCAGCAGCTCCGGACAGGGGGCCTATGGCTACACCTTC	CASSSGQGAYGYTF
few	TRBJ1-1	TRBV2	-	TGTGCCAGCAGCCAGCCTAAAGGGGTTGAAGCTTTCTTT	CASSQPKGVEAFF
-	TRBJ2-2	TRBV30	-	TGTGCCTGGAGTGCCAAGCGTCAGAACACCGGGGAGCTGTTTTTT	CAWSAKRQNTGELFF
few	TRBJ2-7	TRBV2	-	TGTGCCAGCACCAAAGAGGTCGGGAGTGCCCACGAGCAGTACTTC	CASTKEVGSAHEQYF
few	TRBJ2-5	TRBV13	TRBD2	TGTGCCAGCAGCTTTACTAGCGGGAGGCTGGGCCAAGAGACCCAGTACTTC	CASSFTSGRLGQETQYF
few	TRBJ2-6	TRBV7-9	-	TGTGCCAGCAGCTTACTTTTCTCTGGGGCCAACGTCCTGACTTTC	CASSLLFSGANVLTF
few	TRBJ2-1	TRBV5-1	TRBD2	TGCGCCAGCAGCTTGGACGGAACTAGCGGGGGGACGAACAATGAGCAGTTCTTC	CASSLDGTSGGTNNEQFF
few	TRBJ1-1	TRBV29-1	-	TGCAGCGTTGGGCAGGGGAACACTGAAGCTTTCTTT	CSVGQGNTEAFF
few	TRBJ2-1	TRBV7-9	TRBD1	TGTGCCACGGACAGGGGGTCGAACAATGAGCAGTTCTTC	CATDRGSNNEQFF